One and the same sample provided the 29 T cell receptor beta chains below, sequenced in a study of regulatory T cells in long-lasting Graves disease. Time point denoted: newly diagnosed GD, antithyroid drugs for less than 3 months. Researchers made the TCR library from RNA that was extracted from PBMCs. Researchers made TCR beta libraries by using iRepertoire HTBI primers and running Arm-PCR on CDR3 regions. One entry per CDR3 protein, called by TCRdb with MiXCR from the multiplex PCR reads. The repertoire includes about 200,000 distinct CDR3 sequences, roughly a fifth of them detected once, and 12% sits in the top ten. These data also featured in a second study, about T cells in Graves' hyperthyroidism and ophthalmopathy.

The source material was peripheral blood mononuclear cells (PBMCs), sampled at new diagnosis, from a patient treated with antithyroid drugs. The receptors were gathered from a woman in her 30s with Graves disease.

This clonotype was observed at least ten times. This CDR3 is CSATLGSAYNEQFF. CDR3 bases: TGCAGTGCCACTCTGGGGTCCGCCTACAATGAGCAGTTCTTC. V usage is TRBV20-1 and J usage is TRBJ2-1; no reliable D call. Per the germline V gene, CDR1 is DFQATT and CDR2 is SNEGSKA (reference sequence). V lost 6 bases to trimming and J lost 2 bases, with 14 bases between them. CDR3 length equals 14 residues.

A remark on this clonotype: The missing conserved phenylalanine or tryptophan at the end of this CDR3 makes a read error likely. The rearrangement uses TRBV29-1 and TRBJ1-1; D not certain. The V end was cut by 8 bases, the J end by 4 bases, with 20 bases between. This CDR3 contains 14 residues. The germline gives CDR1 SQVTM, CDR2 ANQGSEA. CDR3 nucleotide sequence: TGCAGCTCAAGGGTACAGTCTGATAGCACTGAAGCTTTCTCT. This codes for CSSRVQSDSTEAFS.

The chain recombines TRBV11-2 with TRBJ2-7; TRBD2 matches 8 bases. The CDR3 is made up of 13 amino acids. Germline CDR1 is SGHAT and CDR2 is FQNNGV. The V segment lost 3 bases and the J segment 7 bases; nucleotides outside the gene matches: 5. CDR3 in DNA: TGTGCCAGCAGCTTGGGGACTAGTCGAGAGCAGTACTTC. It translates to CASSLGTSREQYF.

The rearrangement links TRBV29-1 to TRBJ2-5; 7 nucleotides line up with TRBD1. The CDR3 totals 13 residues. V was clipped by 3 bases and J by 4 bases; unmatched bases: 5. The germline V gene encodes CDR1 SQVTM and CDR2 ANQGSEA. In DNA, the CDR3 is TGCAGCGTTGAGCCTACAGGGGCAGAGACCCAGTACTTC. Protein: CSVEPTGAETQYF.

This clonotype was seen ten or more times. This sequence joins TRBV20-1 and TRBJ2-7; 7 bases map to TRBD2. Germline lookup yields CDR1 DFQATT and CDR2 SNEGSKA (reference sequence). V shed 7 bases and J 5 bases; nucleotides not matched to a gene: 11. This CDR3 is built from 13 residues. As DNA, the CDR3 is TGCAGTGGGGTCGGGGAGGGGTCCCACGAGCAGTACTTC. As protein: CSGVGEGSHEQYF.

This clonotype appeared a few times. A read error may explain this, as a much larger clone is one base away. The chain carries TRBV6-2 or TRBV6-3 and TRBJ2-3; either TRBD1 or TRBD2 may supply D (5 bases each). The germline V gene has CDR1 MNHEY and CDR2 SVGEGT. The CDR3 is 13 amino acids. The CDR3 sequence: CASSHRGTNTQYF. The CDR3 DNA is TGTGCCAGCTCCCACCGGGGCACAAATACGCAGTATTTT.

This clonotype came up a few times. As DNA, the CDR3 is TGTGCCAGCAGCCCTGGACAGCTCGATTATGAAAAACTGTTTTTT. This translates into CASSPGQLDYEKLFF. V usage is TRBV5-4 and J usage is TRBJ1-4; D is possibly TRBD1 (6 bases). Germline loops: CDR1 SGHNT, CDR2 YYREEE (reference sequence). Trimming left V 4 bases short and J 6 bases short, with 16 bases between. The CDR3 totals 15 residues.

This chain joins TRBV11-3 and TRBJ1-2; weak D call: TRBD1 (5 bases). CDR3 length: 15 residues. CDR1 SGHNT and CDR2 YENEEA come from the germline V gene. V was cut by 3 bases and J by 2 bases, with 13 bases left in between. The CDR3 nucleotides are TGTGCCAGCAGCTTGCCGGGACCGCAGAACTATGGCTACACCTTC. It is translated as CASSLPGPQNYGYTF.

This CDR3 is CASRGTQNNEQFF. CDR3 sequence (DNA): TGTGCCAGCAGAGGGACCCAGAACAATGAGCAGTTCTTC. This rearrangement joins TRBV2 to TRBJ2-1; D could derive from TRBD1 or TRBD2 (5 bases each). The CDR3 contains 13 residues. Trimming shortened V by 6 bases and J by 5 bases, and 11 bases separated the two germline ends. The germline V gene encodes CDR1 SNHLY and CDR2 FYNNEI.

The sample holds many counts of this clonotype. The rearrangement joins TRBV18 to TRBJ1-5, with 9 bases identical to TRBD1. This CDR3 region has 17 residues. CDR1 and CDR2 (germline): KGHSH, LQKENI. V lost 5 bases to trimming and J lost 0 bases; unmatched junction nucleotides: 8. The CDR3 protein is CASSSQQGADSNQPQHF. In nucleotides, the CDR3 is TGTGCCAGCTCATCTCAACAGGGGGCCGATAGCAATCAGCCCCAGCATTTT. The full variable domain, its missing parts supplied by reference TRBV18 and TRBJ1-5, is NAGVMQNPRHLVRRRGQEARLRCSPMKGHSHVYWYRQLPEEGLKFMVYLQKENIIDESGMPKERFSAEFPKEGPSILRIQQVVRGDSAAYFCASSSQQGADSNQPQHFGDGTRLSIL.

This clonotype was observed at least ten times. The V and J genes are TRBV28 and TRBJ1-5; perhaps TRBD1 as D (6 bases). The CDR3 loop spans 12 amino acids. In germline, CDR1 is MDHEN, CDR2 SYDVKM. Deletions cut 6 bases from V and 3 bases from J, with 6 bases between. CDR3 sequence (DNA): TGTGCCAGCAGGGGGGCCAATCAGCCCCAGCATTTT. Its protein product is CASRGANQPQHF.

This chain connects TRBV2 to TRBJ2-7; 12 nucleotides match TRBD2. The CDR3 contains 14 residues. CDR1 is SNHLY and CDR2 is FYNNEI in the germline V gene. Trimming took 9 bases from V and 5 from J; bases not matched to a gene: 8. In DNA form, the CDR3 reads TGTGCCAGATCACTAGCGGGAGGAGATAACGAGCAGTACTTC. Encoded protein: CARSLAGGDNEQYF. The full variable domain, in which reference TRBV2 and TRBJ2-7 provide the parts outside the CDR3, is EPEVTQTPSHQVTQMGQEVILRCVPISNHLYFYWYRQILGQKVEFLVSFYNNEISEKSEIFDDQFSVERPDGSNFTLKIRSTKLEDSAMYFCARSLAGGDNEQYFGPGTRLTVT.

Comment on this clonotype: A far larger clone is only one base removed, so a read error is likely. Without the conserved terminal phenylalanine or tryptophan, this CDR3 likely stems from a read error. The J gene is TRBJ1-6, the V gene TRBV2; TRBD1 aligns across 8 bases. The CDR3 spans 14 residues. V shed 6 bases and J 8 bases; nucleotides not matched to a gene: 6. Per germline, CDR1 SNHLY and CDR2 FYNNEI. Written as DNA, the CDR3 is TGTGCCAGCAGCCCTGACAGGGGACATTCACCCCTCCACCTT. The encoded protein is CASSPDRGHSPLHL.

This clonotype was counted ten times or more. The chain recombines TRBV3-1 with TRBJ2-3, with TRBD1 identical over 9 bases. There are 15 residues in the CDR3. CDR1 and CDR2 from the germline V gene are LGHDT and YNNKEL (reference sequence). The junction had 6 bases not matched to a gene; V was cut back by 4 bases and J by 4 bases. CDR3 bases: TGTGCCAGCAGCCGCCGTAGACAGGGGGCAGATACGCAGTATTTT. Its protein product is CASSRRRQGADTQYF.

Ten or more counts support this clonotype. This chain uses TRBV19 with TRBJ1-1, with D perhaps TRBD1 (5 bases). Germline values: CDR1 LNHDA, CDR2 SQIVND (reference sequence). The V gene lost 4 bases and the J gene lost 0 bases, with 9 bases spanning the gap. CDR3 length: 14 amino acids. CDR3 bases: TGTGCCAGTAGTACGGACACTCTGAACACTGAAGCTTTCTTT. Encoded protein: CASSTDTLNTEAFF.

This chain links TRBV19 with TRBJ2-3; 11 bases align to TRBD2. Trimming took 4 bases from V and 5 from J; bases not matched to a gene: 2. The CDR3 extends over 14 amino acids. Germline CDR1 reads LNHDA; CDR2 reads SQIVND (reference sequence). The CDR3 coding sequence is TGTGCCAGTAGTAACCTAGCGGGAGGAGATACGCAGTATTTT. It encodes CASSNLAGGDTQYF.

This clonotype showed up just a few times. The chain uses TRBV3-1 and TRBJ1-2; 8 positions match TRBD1. The CDR3 has 17 amino acids. The V gene end was trimmed by 0 bases and the J gene end by 2 bases; junction bases not matched to a gene: 8. CDR1 and CDR2 from the germline V gene are LGHDT and YNNKEL (reference sequence). The CDR3, as DNA: TGTGCCAGCAGCCAAGAATCGGGGGACAGGAGAAACTATGGCTACACCTTC. Translating gives CASSQESGDRRNYGYTF. The whole variable domain, remainder taken from reference TRBV3-1 and TRBJ1-2, is DTAVSQTPKYLVTQMGNDKSIKCEQNLGHDTMYWYKQDSKKFLKIMFSYNNKELIINETVPNRFSPKSPDKAHLNLHINSLELGDSAVYFCASSQESGDRRNYGYTFGSGTRLTVV.

Many counts were recorded for this clonotype. This sequence joins TRBV11-2 and TRBJ1-2; D uncertain. CDR3 size: 13 residues. Germline loops: CDR1 SGHAT, CDR2 FQNNGV. V lost 1 base and J 3 bases, leaving 6 bases between the germline ends. The CDR3 region is CASSLARDYGYTF. CDR3 DNA: TGTGCCAGCAGCTTAGCACGGGACTATGGCTACACCTTC.

Concerning this clonotype itself: This likely came from a read error, as a far larger clone is one base away. CDR3 residues: CASSYGPAGFDEQFF. The CDR3 DNA reads TGTGCCAGCAGTTACGGGCCAGCGGGGTTCGATGAGCAGTTCTTC. The chain has TRBV6-9 and TRBJ2-1, with 7 bases aligning to TRBD2. The length of the CDR3 is 15 residues. The germline V gene encodes CDR1 MNHGY and CDR2 SVAAGI. With 3 bases clipped from V and 8 bases from J, the junction kept 10 bases outside the gene matches.

The CDR3 is CASSGAGDGYTF. DNA of the CDR3: TGTGCCAGCAGTGGCGCCGGTGATGGCTACACCTTC. The V and J genes are TRBV25-1 and TRBJ1-2; D gene unclear. Germline-derived CDR1 and CDR2 are MGHDK and SYGVNS. The CDR3 extends over 12 amino acids. Trimming shortened V by 4 bases and J by 6 bases, and 9 bases separated the two germline ends.

Many counts were recorded for this clonotype. V is TRBV20-1 and J is TRBJ2-1; D may be TRBD1 or TRBD2 (5 bases each). The CDR3 is 10 amino acids. Germline-derived CDR1 and CDR2 are DFQATT and SNEGSKA (reference sequence). CDR3 amino acids: CGPQGDEQFF. DNA of the CDR3: TGCGGACCCCAGGGAGATGAGCAGTTCTTC.

The table lists this clonotype with many counts. This sequence joins TRBV30 and TRBJ1-2, with D perhaps matching TRBD1 (5 bases). The CDR3 length is 16 residues. CDR1 GTSNPN and CDR2 SVGIG come from the germline V gene (reference sequence). With 3 bases removed from V and 5 bases from J, the gap between germline ends came to 22 bases. CDR3: CAWSGPGGIGLYGYTF. The CDR3 nucleotides are TGTGCCTGGAGCGGACCGGGGGGGATTGGCCTGTATGGCTACACCTTC.

The table lists this clonotype with a few counts. The chain is built from TRBV2 and TRBJ2-5; 7 nucleotides agree with TRBD2. There are 14 residues in the CDR3. Germline CDR1 reads SNHLY; CDR2 reads FYNNEI. The J segment lost 1 base and the V segment lost 6 bases, leaving 5 bases of the junction unmatched. The CDR3 loop reads CASRESGAQETQYF. The DNA of the CDR3 is TGTGCCAGCAGGGAGAGCGGGGCCCAAGAGACCCAGTACTTC. The whole variable domain, filled in from reference TRBV2 and TRBJ2-5, reads EPEVTQTPSHQVTQMGQEVILRCVPISNHLYFYWYRQILGQKVEFLVSFYNNEISEKSEIFDDQFSVERPDGSNFTLKIRSTKLEDSAMYFCASRESGAQETQYFGPGTRLLVL.

The chain employs TRBV25-1 and TRBJ1-1; D is unresolved. This CDR3 is 14 amino acids long. Germline values: CDR1 MGHDK, CDR2 SYGVNS. Trimming removed 0 bases at V and 4 bases at J, with 9 bases between. The CDR3, as DNA: TGTGCCAGCAGTGAATATAAGGCAGCCACTGAAGCTTTCTTT. This sequence encodes CASSEYKAATEAFF.

This clonotype occurred many times. V usage is TRBV28 and J usage is TRBJ2-7; no reliable D call. The germline gives CDR1 MDHEN, CDR2 SYDVKM. The CDR3 sequence is 15 residues long. Trimming took off 4 bases at V and 3 bases at J, with 16 bases between the two ends. The CDR3 bases are TGTGCCAGCAGTTACTCTTGGACCCGTAGCTACGAGCAGTACTTC. Translation: CASSYSWTRSYEQYF.

Ten or more counts support this clonotype. The rearrangement joins TRBV27 to TRBJ1-3; D unclear. The germline V gene has CDR1 MNHEY and CDR2 SMNVEV (reference sequence). There are 14 residues in the CDR3. Deletions cut 3 bases from V and 8 bases from J, with 14 bases between. This chain's CDR3 is CASSFLRSPDTIYF. DNA of the CDR3: TGTGCCAGCAGTTTCCTACGGAGCCCGGACACCATATATTTT.

This clonotype was observed many times. The CDR3 loop is CASSPKGPRSGNTIYF. As DNA, the CDR3 is TGTGCCAGCTCACCAAAGGGACCTCGGTCTGGAAACACCATATATTTT. The chain employs TRBV18 and TRBJ1-3; a weak D match, TRBD1 (5 bases). CDR3 length equals 16 residues. Germline V gives CDR1 KGHSH, CDR2 LQKENI. Trimming took off 2 bases at V and 1 base at J, with 12 bases between the two ends. Filled out from reference TRBV18 and TRBJ1-3, the complete variable domain reads NAGVMQNPRHLVRRRGQEARLRCSPMKGHSHVYWYRQLPEEGLKFMVYLQKENIIDESGMPKERFSAEFPKEGPSILRIQQVVRGDSAAYFCASSPKGPRSGNTIYFGEGSWLTVV.

This clonotype was observed many times. The chain joins TRBV10-3 to TRBJ1-6; D not certain. Germline V gene data show CDR1 as ENHRY and CDR2 as SYGVKD. The CDR3 loop spans 13 amino acids. The V end lost 4 bases, the J end lost 1 base, and 2 bases lay between the germline ends. The chain's CDR3 is CAISGSYNSPLHF. The CDR3 DNA reads TGTGCCATCAGTGGGTCCTATAATTCACCCCTCCACTTT.

The chain uses TRBV7-9 and TRBJ2-5; 11 bases are shared with TRBD2. This CDR3 spans 13 amino acids. The ends lost 8 bases at V and 3 bases at J; junction bases unmatched: 2. CDR1 and CDR2 (germline): SEHNR, FQNEAQ (reference sequence). The CDR3 nucleotides are TGTGCCAGCGGGGGACTAGCGGAAGAGACCCAGTACTTC. Protein: CASGGLAEETQYF.